The 16 T cell receptor beta chains below all came from one sample that was sequenced in a study of blood T cell repertoires in COVID-19. Sequenced by immunoSEQ multiplex PCR; TCRdb stores in-frame clones only, minus some. The sample records about 98,000 clones, about 80% being singletons. Source material: peripheral blood. The receptors derive from a man between 65 and 79 years old with active or convalescent COVID-19.

The chain recombines TRBV6-5 with TRBJ1-2; D is possibly TRBD1 (6 bases). This CDR3 is 14 amino acids long. The germline V gene encodes CDR1 MNHEY and CDR2 SVGAGI. Trimming removed 6 bases at V and 7 bases at J, with 18 bases between. The CDR3 sequence: CASSLTGGVSGYTF. The CDR3 DNA reads as TGTGCCAGCAGCTTGACAGGTGGAGTTAGTGGCTACACCTTC.

J is TRBJ1-2 and V is TRBV10-3; a weak D match, TRBD1 (5 bases). The CDR3 extends over 13 amino acids. CDR1 is ENHRY and CDR2 is SYGVKD in the germline V gene. Trimming removed 3 bases at V and 6 bases at J, with 11 bases between. In nucleotides, the CDR3 is TGTGCCATCAGTGATAAAGGGGAGGATGGCTACACCTTC. Translation: CAISDKGEDGYTF.

For this clone: Compared with germline, one end of the junction differs, possibly owing to a read error. The chain uses TRBV7-7 and TRBJ2-5; D uncertain. CDR3 size: 13 residues. Germline V gene lookup returns CDR1 SSHAT and CDR2 FNYEAQ (reference sequence). The CDR3 loop is CASSLGNQETQYF. CDR3 coding DNA: TGTGCTAGCAGCTTGGGCAACCAAGAGACCCAGTACTTC. Full variable domain (remainder filled in from reference TRBV7-7 and TRBJ2-5): GAGVSQSPRYKVTKRGQDVTLRCDPISSHATLYWYQQALGQGPEFLTYFNYEAQPDKSGLPSDRFSAERPEGSISTLTIQRTEQRDSAMYRCASSLGNQETQYFGPGTRLLVL.

This chain links TRBV5-1 with TRBJ1-2; maybe TRBD1 (5 bases). The CDR3 totals 14 residues. The V and J ends lost 1 base and 3 bases respectively, with 10 bases between them. Germline V gene sequence: CDR1 SGHRS, CDR2 YFSETQ. The CDR3 region is CASSLFQGDYGYTF. Here the CDR3 DNA reads TGCGCCAGCAGCTTGTTTCAGGGCGACTATGGCTACACCTTC.

The J gene is TRBJ2-7, the V gene TRBV14; D gene ambiguous. Trimming shortened V by 5 bases and J by 0 bases, and 11 bases separated the two germline ends. The CDR3 extends over 14 amino acids. Germline values: CDR1 SGHDN, CDR2 FVKESK. CDR3 residues: CASSITRSSYEQYF. The CDR3 DNA reads TGTGCCAGCAGCATTACTCGAAGCTCCTACGAGCAGTACTTC.

The chain couples TRBV5-4 to TRBJ1-2; maybe TRBD1 (5 bases). V dropped 4 bases and J dropped 0 bases, with 7 bases sitting between them. CDR3 size: 13 residues. Per the germline V gene, CDR1 is SGHNT and CDR2 is YYREEE (reference sequence). The CDR3 bases are TGTGCCAGCAGCATGACAGCTAACTATGGCTACACCTTC. Its protein product is CASSMTANYGYTF.

The chain links TRBV3-1 (or the pseudogene TRBV3-2) to TRBJ1-4, with D possibly being TRBD1 (5 bases). V gave up 1 base and J gave up 6 bases, with 12 bases separating them. The length of the CDR3 is 15 residues. The germline V gene encodes CDR1 LGHDT and CDR2 YNNKEL (reference sequence). The chain's CDR3 is CASSQVRGGDEKLFF. The CDR3 coding sequence is TGTGCCAGCAGCCAAGTTCGGGGGGGAGATGAAAAACTGTTTTTT.

The rearrangement joins TRBV7-2 to TRBJ1-3; TRBD1 agrees at 8 bases. Germline trimming cut 3 bases from V and 4 bases from J; bases unmatched to any gene: 8. The CDR3 consists of 16 residues. Germline V gene lookup returns CDR1 SGHTA and CDR2 FQGNSA. DNA of the CDR3: TGTGCCAGCAGCTTCCCCTCCAGGGGGCACGGAAACACCATATATTTT. Encoded protein: CASSFPSRGHGNTIYF.

The rearrangement links TRBV10-3 to TRBJ2-3; 10 bases fit TRBD2. V trimming: 2 bases; J trimming: 4 bases; junction bases outside the gene matches: 9. The germline CDR1 and CDR2 sequences are ENHRY and SYGVKD. This CDR3 region has 17 residues. CDR3 protein: CAISEGSGGALADTQYF. Here the CDR3 DNA reads TGTGCCATCAGTGAGGGGAGCGGGGGGGCACTTGCAGATACGCAGTATTTT.

The genes are TRBV5-1 and TRBJ2-2; the D gene is possibly TRBD2 (7 bases). Germline V gene lookup returns CDR1 SGHRS and CDR2 YFSETQ. Trimming removed 4 bases from V and 1 base from J, with 11 bases in between. This CDR3 contains 15 residues. This chain's CDR3 is CASSPRGLNTGELFF. The CDR3 DNA is TGCGCCAGCAGCCCGCGGGGGCTGAACACCGGGGAGCTGTTTTTT.

The chain links TRBV6-2 or TRBV6-3 to TRBJ1-1, with 7 bases that match TRBD1. Losses at the gene ends were 4 bases for V and 4 bases for J; bases not matched to a gene: 3. The CDR3 runs to 13 residues. Germline lookup yields CDR1 MNHEY and CDR2 SVGEGT. The CDR3 sequence: CASSSYRGTEAFF. The DNA of the CDR3 is TGTGCCAGCAGTTCCTACAGGGGCACTGAAGCTTTCTTT.

This clone has only one observation. The gene calls are TRBV6-5 and TRBJ2-7, with TRBD1 matching 10 bases. CDR1 and CDR2 from the germline V gene are MNHEY and SVGAGI. This CDR3 is 15 amino acids long. The V segment lost 4 bases and the J segment 3 bases; nucleotides outside the gene matches: 6. CDR3: CASSFTGTGDYEQYF. DNA for the CDR3: TGTGCCAGCAGTTTCACCGGGACAGGGGACTACGAGCAGTACTTC.

The V gene is TRBV6-5, the J gene TRBJ2-3; D might be TRBD2 (6 bases). Germline V lookup: CDR1 MNHEY, CDR2 SVGAGI. The CDR3 totals 13 residues. Trimming removed 6 bases from V and 6 bases from J, with 13 bases in between. The CDR3 is CASRGLPGDTQYF. The CDR3 DNA sequence: TGTGCCAGCAGGGGACTGCCAGGGGATACGCAGTATTTT.

The chain has TRBV4-3 and TRBJ1-2, with a tentative D call TRBD1 (6 bases). Trimming left V 0 bases short and J 6 bases short, with 14 bases between. Per the germline V gene, CDR1 is LGHNA and CDR2 is YSLEER. There are 15 residues in the CDR3. The CDR3 coding sequence is TGCGCCAGCAGCCAAGATCCCACAGGGATAGATGGCTACACCTTC. Translated: CASSQDPTGIDGYTF.

This clone was observed once. This chain joins TRBV7-9 and TRBJ2-2; 7 nucleotides agree with TRBD2. Germline CDR1 SEHNR, CDR2 FQNEAQ (reference sequence). The junction had 6 bases not matched to a gene; V was cut back by 6 bases and J by 8 bases. The CDR3 is made up of 13 amino acids. This CDR3 is CASRDTSVGELFF. For the CDR3, the DNA is TGTGCCAGCAGAGACACTAGCGTGGGGGAGCTGTTTTTT.

In nucleotides, the CDR3 is TGTGCCAGCAGCTTGGATGTCGGGGTTTACACTGAAGCTTTCTTT. Translated: CASSLDVGVYTEAFF. The V call is TRBV5-6, the J call TRBJ1-1; no clear D gene. Germline CDR1 reads SGHDT; CDR2 reads YYEEEE. V dropped 0 bases and J dropped 3 bases, with 12 bases sitting between them. CDR3 length equals 15 residues.